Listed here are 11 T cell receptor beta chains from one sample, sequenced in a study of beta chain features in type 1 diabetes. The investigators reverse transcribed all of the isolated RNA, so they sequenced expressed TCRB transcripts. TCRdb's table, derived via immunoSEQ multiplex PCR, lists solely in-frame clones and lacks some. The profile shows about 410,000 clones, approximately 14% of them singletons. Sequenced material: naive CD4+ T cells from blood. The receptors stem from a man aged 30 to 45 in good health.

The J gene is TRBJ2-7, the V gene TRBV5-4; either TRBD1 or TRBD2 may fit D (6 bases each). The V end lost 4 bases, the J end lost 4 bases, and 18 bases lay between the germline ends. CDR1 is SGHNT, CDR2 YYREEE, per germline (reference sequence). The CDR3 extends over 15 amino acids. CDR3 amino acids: CASSPGSRGGYEQYV. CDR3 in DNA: TGTGCCAGCAGCCCCGGGAGCAGAGGGGGATACGAGCAGTACGTC.

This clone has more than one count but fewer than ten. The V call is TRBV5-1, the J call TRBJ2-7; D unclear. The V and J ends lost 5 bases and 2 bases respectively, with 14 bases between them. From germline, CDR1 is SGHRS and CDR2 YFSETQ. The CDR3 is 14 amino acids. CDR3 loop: CASRPDTQTYEQYF. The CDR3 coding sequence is TGCGCCAGCAGACCCGACACCCAAACCTACGAGCAGTACTTC.

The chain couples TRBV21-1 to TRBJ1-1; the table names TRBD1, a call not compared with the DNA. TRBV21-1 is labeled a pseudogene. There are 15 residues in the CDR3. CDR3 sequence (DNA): TGTGCCAGCAGCAAACTGAGCAGGGGCCGGAGTGAAGCTTTCTTT. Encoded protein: CASSKLSRGRSEAFF.

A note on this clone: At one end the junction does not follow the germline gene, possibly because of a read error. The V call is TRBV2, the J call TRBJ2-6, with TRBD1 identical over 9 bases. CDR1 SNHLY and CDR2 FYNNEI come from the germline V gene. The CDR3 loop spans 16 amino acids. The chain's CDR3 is CASREGGTGPPSVLTF. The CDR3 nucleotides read TGTGCCAGCAGGGAAGGCGGGACAGGGCCGCCTAGCGTCCTGACTTTC.

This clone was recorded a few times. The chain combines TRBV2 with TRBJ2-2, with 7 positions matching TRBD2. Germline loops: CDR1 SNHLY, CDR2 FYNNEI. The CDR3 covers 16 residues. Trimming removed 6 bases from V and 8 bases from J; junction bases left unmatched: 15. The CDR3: CASRGLVGTPPGELFF. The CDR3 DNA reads TGTGCCAGCAGAGGACTAGTAGGGACCCCACCGGGGGAGCTGTTTTTT.

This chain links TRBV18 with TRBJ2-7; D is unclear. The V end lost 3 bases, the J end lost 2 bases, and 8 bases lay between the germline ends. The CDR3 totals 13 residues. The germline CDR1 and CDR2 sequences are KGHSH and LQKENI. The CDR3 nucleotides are TGTGCCAGCTCACCGACGAAGACCTACGAGCAGTACGTC. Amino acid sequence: CASSPTKTYEQYV.

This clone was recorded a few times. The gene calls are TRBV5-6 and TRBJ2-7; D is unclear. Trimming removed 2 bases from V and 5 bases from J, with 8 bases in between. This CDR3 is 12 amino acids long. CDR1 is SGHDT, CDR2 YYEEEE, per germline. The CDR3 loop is CASSFNSDEQYV. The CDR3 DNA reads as TGTGCCAGCAGCTTTAATTCGGACGAGCAGTACGTC.

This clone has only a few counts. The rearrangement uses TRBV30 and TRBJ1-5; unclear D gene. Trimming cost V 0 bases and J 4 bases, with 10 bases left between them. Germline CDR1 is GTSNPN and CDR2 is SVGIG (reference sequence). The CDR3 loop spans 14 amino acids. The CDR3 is CAWSVQRGNQPQHF. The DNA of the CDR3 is TGTGCCTGGAGTGTCCAACGGGGAAATCAGCCCCAGCATTTT.

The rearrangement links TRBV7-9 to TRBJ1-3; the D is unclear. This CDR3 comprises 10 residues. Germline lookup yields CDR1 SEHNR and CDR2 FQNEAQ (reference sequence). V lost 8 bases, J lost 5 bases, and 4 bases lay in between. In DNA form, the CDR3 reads TGTGCCAGCGGTCGAAACACCATATATTTT. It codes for CASGRNTIYF.

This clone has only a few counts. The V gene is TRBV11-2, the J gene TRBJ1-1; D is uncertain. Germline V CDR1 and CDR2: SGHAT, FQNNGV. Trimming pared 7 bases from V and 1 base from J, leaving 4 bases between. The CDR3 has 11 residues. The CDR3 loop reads CASTGNTEAFF. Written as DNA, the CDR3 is TGTGCCAGCACGGGGAACACTGAAGCTTTCTTT.

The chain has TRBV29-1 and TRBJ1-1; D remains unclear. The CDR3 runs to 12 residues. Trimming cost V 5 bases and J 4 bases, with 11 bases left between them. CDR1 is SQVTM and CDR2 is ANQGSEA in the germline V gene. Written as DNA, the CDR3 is TGCAGCGTTCGGACGTCATCCACTGAAGCTTTCTTT. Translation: CSVRTSSTEAFF.